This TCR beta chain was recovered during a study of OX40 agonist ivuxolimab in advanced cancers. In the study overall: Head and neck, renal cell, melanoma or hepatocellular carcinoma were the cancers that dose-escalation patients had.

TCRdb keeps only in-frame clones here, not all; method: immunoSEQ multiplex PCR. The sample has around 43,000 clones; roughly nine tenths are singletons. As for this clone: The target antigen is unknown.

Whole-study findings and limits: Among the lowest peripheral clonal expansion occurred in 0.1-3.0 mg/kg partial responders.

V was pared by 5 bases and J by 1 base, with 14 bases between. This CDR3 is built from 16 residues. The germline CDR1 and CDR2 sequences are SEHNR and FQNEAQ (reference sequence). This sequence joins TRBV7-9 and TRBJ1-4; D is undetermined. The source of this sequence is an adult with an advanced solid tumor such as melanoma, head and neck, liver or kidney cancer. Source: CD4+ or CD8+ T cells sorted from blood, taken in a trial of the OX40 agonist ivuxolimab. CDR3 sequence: CASSPPGGQTNEKLFF. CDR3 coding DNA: TGTGCCAGCAGCCCCCCGGGCGGCCAAACTAATGAAAAACTGTTTTTT.